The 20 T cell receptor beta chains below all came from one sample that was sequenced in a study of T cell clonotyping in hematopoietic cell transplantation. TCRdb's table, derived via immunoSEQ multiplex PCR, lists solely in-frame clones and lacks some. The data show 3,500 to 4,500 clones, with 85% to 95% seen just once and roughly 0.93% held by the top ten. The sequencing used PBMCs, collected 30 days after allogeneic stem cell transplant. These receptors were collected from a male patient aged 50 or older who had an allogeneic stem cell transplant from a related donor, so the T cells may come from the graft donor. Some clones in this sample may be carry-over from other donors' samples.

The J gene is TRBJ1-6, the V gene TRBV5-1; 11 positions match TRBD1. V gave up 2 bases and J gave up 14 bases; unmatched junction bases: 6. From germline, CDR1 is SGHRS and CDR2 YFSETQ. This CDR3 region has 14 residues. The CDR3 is CASSFGTGGTTLHF. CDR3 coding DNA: TGCGCCAGCAGCTTTGGGACAGGGGGAACCACCCTCCACTTT.

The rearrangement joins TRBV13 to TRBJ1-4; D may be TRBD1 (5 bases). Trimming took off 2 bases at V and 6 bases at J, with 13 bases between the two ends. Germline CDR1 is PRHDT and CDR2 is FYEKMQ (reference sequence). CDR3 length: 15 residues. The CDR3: CASSLTRDADEKLFF. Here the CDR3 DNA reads TGTGCCAGCAGCTTAACCCGGGACGCGGATGAAAAACTGTTTTTT. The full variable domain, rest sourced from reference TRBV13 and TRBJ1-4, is AAGVIQSPRHLIKEKRETATLKCYPIPRHDTVYWYQQGPGQDPQFLISFYEKMQSDKGSIPDRFSAQQFSDYHSELNMSSLELGDSALYFCASSLTRDADEKLFFGSGTQLSVL.

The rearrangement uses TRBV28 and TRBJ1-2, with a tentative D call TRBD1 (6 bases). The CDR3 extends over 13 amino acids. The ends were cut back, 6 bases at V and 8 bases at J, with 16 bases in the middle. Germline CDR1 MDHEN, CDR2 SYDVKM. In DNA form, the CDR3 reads TGTGCCAGCAGGCCACAGGGTATGGTAGGCTACACCTTC. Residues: CASRPQGMVGYTF.

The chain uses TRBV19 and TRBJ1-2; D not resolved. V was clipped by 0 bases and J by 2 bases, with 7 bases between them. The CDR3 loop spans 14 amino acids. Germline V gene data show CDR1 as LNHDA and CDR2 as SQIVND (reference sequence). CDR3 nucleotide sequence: TGTGCCAGTAGTATAGATCTAACCAACTATGGCTACACCTTC. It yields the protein CASSIDLTNYGYTF.

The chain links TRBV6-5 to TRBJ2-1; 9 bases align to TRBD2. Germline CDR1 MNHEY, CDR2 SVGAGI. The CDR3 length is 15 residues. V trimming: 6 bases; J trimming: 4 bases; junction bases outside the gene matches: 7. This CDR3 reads CASSHLAGIYNEQFF. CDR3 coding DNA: TGTGCCAGCAGCCACCTAGCGGGGATATACAATGAGCAGTTCTTC.

CDR3 in DNA: TGTGCCAGCAGCTTAGCGGGACAGGGAGGGCAGCCCCAGCATTTT. It encodes CASSLAGQGGQPQHF. The rearrangement joins TRBV7-9 to TRBJ1-5, with 9 bases identical to TRBD1. The CDR3 spans 15 residues. V shed 0 bases and J 7 bases; nucleotides not matched to a gene: 4. From germline, CDR1 is SEHNR and CDR2 FQNEAQ (reference sequence).

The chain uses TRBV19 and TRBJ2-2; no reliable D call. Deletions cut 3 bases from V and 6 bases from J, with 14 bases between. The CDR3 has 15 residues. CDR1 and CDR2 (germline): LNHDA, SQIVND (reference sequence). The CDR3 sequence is CASSMLRPAAGELFF. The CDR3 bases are TGTGCCAGTAGTATGTTACGCCCCGCCGCCGGGGAGCTGTTTTTT.

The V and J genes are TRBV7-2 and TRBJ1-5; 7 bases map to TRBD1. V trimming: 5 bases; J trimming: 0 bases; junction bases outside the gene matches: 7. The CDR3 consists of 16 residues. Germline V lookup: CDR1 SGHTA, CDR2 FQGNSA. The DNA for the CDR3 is TGTGCCAGCAGCGGGGGACAGATCTCTAGCAATCAGCCCCAGCATTTT. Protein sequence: CASSGGQISSNQPQHF.

Written as DNA, the CDR3 is TGTGCCAGCAGCTTTACTAGCGGGAGGATGAAAGATACGCAGTATTTT. Residues: CASSFTSGRMKDTQYF. The V gene is TRBV13, the J gene TRBJ2-3, with 12 bases aligning to TRBD2. This CDR3 contains 16 residues. From germline, CDR1 is PRHDT and CDR2 FYEKMQ (reference sequence). With 3 bases clipped from V and 5 bases from J, the junction kept 6 bases outside the gene matches.

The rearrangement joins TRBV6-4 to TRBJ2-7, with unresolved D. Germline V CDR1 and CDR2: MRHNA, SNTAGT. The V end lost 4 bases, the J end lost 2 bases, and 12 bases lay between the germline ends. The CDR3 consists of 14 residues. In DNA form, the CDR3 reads TGTGCCAGCAGTGGGAAAAGAACCCCCTACGAGCAGTACTTC. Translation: CASSGKRTPYEQYF.

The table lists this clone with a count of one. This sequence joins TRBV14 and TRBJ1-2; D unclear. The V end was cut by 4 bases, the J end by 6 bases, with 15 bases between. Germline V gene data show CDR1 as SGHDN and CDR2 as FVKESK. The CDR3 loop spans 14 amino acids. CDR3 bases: TGTGCCAGCAGCCCCACGACCCGGAGTGATGGCTACACCTTC. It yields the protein CASSPTTRSDGYTF.

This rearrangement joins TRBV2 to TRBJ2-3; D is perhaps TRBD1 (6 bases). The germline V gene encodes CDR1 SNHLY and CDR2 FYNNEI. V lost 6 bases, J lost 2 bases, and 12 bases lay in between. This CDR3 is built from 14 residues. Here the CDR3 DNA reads TGTGCCAGCAGGATACAGGGTCCCACAGATACGCAGTATTTT. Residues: CASRIQGPTDTQYF.

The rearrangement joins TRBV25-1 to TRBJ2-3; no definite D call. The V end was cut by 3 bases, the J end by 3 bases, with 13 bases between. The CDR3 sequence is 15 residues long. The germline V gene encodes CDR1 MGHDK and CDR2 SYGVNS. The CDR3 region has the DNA TGTGCCAGCAGTGACAGACCGCAACGGACAGATACGCAGTATTTT. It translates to CASSDRPQRTDTQYF.

CDR3 loop: CASSPGTNGEKLFF. CDR3 sequence (DNA): TGTGCCAGCTCACCAGGGACAAATGGCGAAAAACTGTTTTTT. The chain carries TRBV18 and TRBJ1-4; maybe TRBD1 (6 bases). The CDR3 has 14 residues. Looked up from germline, CDR1 is KGHSH and CDR2 is LQKENI. V lost 2 bases to trimming and J lost 8 bases, with 12 bases between them. The whole variable domain, remainder taken from reference TRBV18 and TRBJ1-4, is NAGVMQNPRHLVRRRGQEARLRCSPMKGHSHVYWYRQLPEEGLKFMVYLQKENIIDESGMPKERFSAEFPKEGPSILRIQQVVRGDSAAYFCASSPGTNGEKLFFGSGTQLSVL.

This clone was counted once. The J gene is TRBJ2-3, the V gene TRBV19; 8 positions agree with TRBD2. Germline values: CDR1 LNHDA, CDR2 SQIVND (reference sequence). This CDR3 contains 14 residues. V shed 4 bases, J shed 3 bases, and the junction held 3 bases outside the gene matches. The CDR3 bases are TGTGCCAGTAGTAAGCGGGGGCAAACAGATACGCAGTATTTT. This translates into CASSKRGQTDTQYF.

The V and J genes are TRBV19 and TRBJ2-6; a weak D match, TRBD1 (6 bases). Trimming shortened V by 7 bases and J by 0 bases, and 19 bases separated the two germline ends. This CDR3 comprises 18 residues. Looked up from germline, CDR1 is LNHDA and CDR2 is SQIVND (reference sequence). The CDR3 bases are TGTGCCAGTAAAGTTGGTCGTGACAGGCGCTCTGGGGCCAACGTCCTGACTTTC. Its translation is CASKVGRDRRSGANVLTF.

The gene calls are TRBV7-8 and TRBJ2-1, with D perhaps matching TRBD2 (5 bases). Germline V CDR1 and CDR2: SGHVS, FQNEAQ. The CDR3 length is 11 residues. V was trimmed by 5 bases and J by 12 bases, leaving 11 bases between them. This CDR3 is CASSDPGRQFF. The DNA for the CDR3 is TGTGCCAGCAGCGACCCGGGAAGGCAGTTCTTC.

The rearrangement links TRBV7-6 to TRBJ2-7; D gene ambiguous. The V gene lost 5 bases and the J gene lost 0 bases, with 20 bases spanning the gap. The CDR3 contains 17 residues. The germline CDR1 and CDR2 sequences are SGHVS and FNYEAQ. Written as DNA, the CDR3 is TGTGCCAGCAGCGAAGGGCTCCCTGTAGAGAGCTCCTACGAGCAGTACTTC. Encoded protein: CASSEGLPVESSYEQYF.

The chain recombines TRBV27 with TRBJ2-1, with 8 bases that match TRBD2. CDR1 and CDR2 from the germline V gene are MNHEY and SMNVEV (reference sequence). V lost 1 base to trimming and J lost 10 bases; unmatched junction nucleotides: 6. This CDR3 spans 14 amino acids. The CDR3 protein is CASSLLPAGAEQFF. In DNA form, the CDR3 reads TGTGCCAGCAGTTTATTACCAGCGGGAGCGGAGCAGTTCTTC.

CDR3 DNA: TGCGCCAGCAGCCCTGATGTGGGGCGAGAGACCCAGTACTTC. Encoded protein: CASSPDVGRETQYF. The chain uses TRBV5-1 and TRBJ2-5; maybe TRBD1 (5 bases). This CDR3 spans 14 amino acids. Germline-derived CDR1 and CDR2 are SGHRS and YFSETQ. Trimming took 4 bases from V and 4 from J, leaving 14 bases between them.